This T cell receptor (beta chain) stems from a study of blood T cell repertoires in COVID-19. Across the study: Some COVID-19 samples were acute and others convalescent; all came from the United States, Italy and Spain.

The germline CDR1 and CDR2 sequences are SGHVS and FQNEAQ. The length of the CDR3 is 15 residues. V lost 4 bases, J lost 0 bases, and 1 base stayed unmatched. Per the study methods: The authors estimated nucleated cell counts from reference gene primer amplification. Measured with immunoSEQ multiplex PCR; TCRdb has only the in-frame clones, and not every one. V, J and clone size are taken as reported in that table, and D and trimming were inferred from the DNA itself. This table holds about 270,000 clones, under 90% found once. The material sequenced was peripheral blood. The TCR sequence derives from a woman younger than 35 with acute or convalescent COVID-19. The rearrangement links TRBV7-8 to TRBJ2-7; TRBD2 agrees at 12 bases. The CDR3 bases are TGTGCCAGCAGCTCGACTAGCGGGGGCTCCTACGAGCAGTACTTC. Encoded protein: CASSSTSGGSYEQYF.